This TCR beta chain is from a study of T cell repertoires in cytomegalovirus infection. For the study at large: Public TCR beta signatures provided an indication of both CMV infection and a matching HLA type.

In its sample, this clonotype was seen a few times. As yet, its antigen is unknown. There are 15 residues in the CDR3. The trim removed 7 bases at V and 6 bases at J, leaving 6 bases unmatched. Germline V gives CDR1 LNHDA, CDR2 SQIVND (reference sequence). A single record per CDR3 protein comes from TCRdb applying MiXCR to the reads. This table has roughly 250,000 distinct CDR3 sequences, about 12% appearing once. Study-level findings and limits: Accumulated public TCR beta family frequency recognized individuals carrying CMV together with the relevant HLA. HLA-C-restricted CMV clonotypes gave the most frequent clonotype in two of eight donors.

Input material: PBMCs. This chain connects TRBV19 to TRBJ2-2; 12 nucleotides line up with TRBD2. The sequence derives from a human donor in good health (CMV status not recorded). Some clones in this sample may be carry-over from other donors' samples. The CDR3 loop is CASMTSGSPAGELFF. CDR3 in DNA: TGTGCCAGTATGACTAGCGGGAGCCCCGCCGGGGAGCTGTTTTTT.